The rows below give T cell receptor beta chains drawn from one sample of a study of blood T cell repertoires in COVID-19. Produced via immunoSEQ multiplex PCR; TCRdb's table is partial and in-frame only. Among about 260,000 clones listed, about 87% were seen once. The sequenced material came from PBMCs or T cells enriched from blood (not recorded which). These receptors all stem from a man over 45 who had been exposed to COVID-19. Each CDR3 is given without its conserved first and last residue. Some rows have no size entry. The others give once, few or many, or a class for an expanded clone.

size	V	CDR3
once	TRBV24-1	ATSDPRSGDNEQF
medium-sized	TRBV7-3	ASSLFRGANTEAF
NA	TRBV6-5	ASSYRTGWETQY
NA	TRBV11-2	ASSLEFGTGANTANYGYT
NA	TRBV5-3	ARSQGHDRAVEDGYT
NA	TRBV5-1	ASSLGDRENEKLF
NA	TRBV5-1	ASSPIGGTGSGANVLT
NA	TRBV5-1	ASARTGVSGNTIY
NA	TRBV28	ASTPMGTLYT
NA	TRBV5-1	ASSFGGQPYGYT
NA	TRBV19	ASSIRGDNEQF
NA	TRBV7-9	ASSPTGGPYYGYT
NA	TRBV6-5	ASRTLGVVYEQY
NA	TRBV9	ASSVDRVAQETQY
NA	TRBV12-3/TRBV12-4	ASSLGRRIEAF
NA	TRBV28	ASITGGGSNQPQH
NA	TRBV5-4	ASSSLLAGATDTQY
NA	TRBV18	ASILTGTSVFNEQF
few	TRBV5-4	ASSSPTSAGTGELF
NA	TRBV5-1	ASSLAGLAGGYNEQF
NA	TRBV10-1	ASPKGLTVSNQPQH
NA	TRBV21-1	ASSSGQGRSGNTIY